The 20 T cell receptor beta chains presented below share a single source sample, sequenced in a study of PD-1 blockade in classical Hodgkin lymphoma. Each patient relapsed following autologous stem cell transplantation, and prior brentuximab vedotin exposure differed. The study purified CD4+ T cells from thawed PBMCs using magnetic negative selection. Libraries were prepared by immunoSEQ multiplex PCR; TCRdb keeps only in-frame clonotypes and omits some of them. The data show about 27,000 clones, over 60% seen once. The input for sequencing was CD4+ T cells from blood, taken at baseline. The receptors stem from a human donor with classical Hodgkin lymphoma.

V is TRBV29-1 and J is TRBJ1-1; no definite D call. CDR3 length: 12 residues. The ends were cut back, 5 bases at V and 6 bases at J, with 13 bases in the middle. CDR1 SQVTM and CDR2 ANQGSEA come from the germline V gene. The DNA of the CDR3 is TGCAGCGTTATCCGGGTTGGGGCTGAAGCTTTCTTT. Its translation: CSVIRVGAEAFF. The variable domain in full, with the rest retrieved from reference TRBV29-1 and TRBJ1-1, is SAVISQKPSRDICQRGTSLTIQCQVDSQVTMMFWYRQQPGQSLTLIATANQGSEATYESGFVIDKFPISRPNLTFSTLTVSNMSPEDSSIYLCSVIRVGAEAFFGQGTRLTVV.

In this sample, this clone turned up a few times. V usage is TRBV27 and J usage is TRBJ1-2; TRBD1 aligns across 7 bases. CDR1 is MNHEY and CDR2 is SMNVEV in the germline V gene (reference sequence). J lost 2 bases, V lost 3 bases, and 3 bases had no gene match. The CDR3 sequence is 14 residues long. CDR3 amino acids: CASSFRDRNYGYTF. CDR3 DNA: TGTGCCAGCAGTTTCCGGGACAGAAACTATGGCTACACCTTC.

Of note for this clone: The junction differs from germline at one of its ends, possibly a read error. The chain employs TRBV5-1 and TRBJ2-1; 10 bases are a match to TRBD2. The CDR3 is made up of 17 amino acids. Germline V CDR1 and CDR2: SGHRS, YFSETQ. CDR3 bases: TGCGCCAGCAGCCGGACGATTAGCGGGGGGCTATACAATGAGCAGCTCTTC. Residues: CASSRTISGGLYNEQLF.

The chain links TRBV18 to TRBJ2-1; no clear D gene. The CDR3 sequence is 12 residues long. Germline V gives CDR1 KGHSH, CDR2 LQKENI. Between the trimmed V and J ends, which lost 3 bases and 8 bases, there was a span of 8 bases. The DNA of the CDR3 is TGTGCCAGCTCACCGCGGTATTATGAGCAGTTCTTC. Translating gives CASSPRYYEQFF. Filled out from reference TRBV18 and TRBJ2-1, the complete variable domain reads NAGVMQNPRHLVRRRGQEARLRCSPMKGHSHVYWYRQLPEEGLKFMVYLQKENIIDESGMPKERFSAEFPKEGPSILRIQQVVRGDSAAYFCASSPRYYEQFFGPGTRLTVL.

This clone occurred once. The chain has TRBV7-9 and TRBJ1-2, with 7 bases matching TRBD1. CDR3 size: 15 residues. With 5 bases clipped from V and 6 bases from J, the junction kept 12 bases outside the gene matches. In germline, CDR1 is SEHNR, CDR2 FQNEAQ (reference sequence). The CDR3 DNA reads as TGTGCCAGCAGCGCGGCCGGGACAGTCAATGATGGCTACACCTTC. The encoded protein is CASSAAGTVNDGYTF.

The chain is built from TRBV29-1 and TRBJ2-1, with D perhaps TRBD2 (6 bases). The germline V and J ends were trimmed by 3 bases and 7 bases, with 19 bases remaining between them. The CDR3 extends over 15 amino acids. Germline V lookup: CDR1 SQVTM, CDR2 ANQGSEA. The CDR3 DNA reads TGCAGCGTTGATTCCCGGGACTGGAACGAAAATGAGCAGTTCTTC. This encodes CSVDSRDWNENEQFF.

V is TRBV15 and J is TRBJ2-1, with unresolved D. Germline loops: CDR1 LNHNV, CDR2 YYDKDF (reference sequence). The CDR3 length is 14 residues. Trimming shortened V by 2 bases and J by 4 bases, and 9 bases separated the two germline ends. The CDR3 here is CATSRPYFYNEQFF. CDR3 DNA sequence: TGTGCCACCAGCAGACCCTACTTTTACAATGAGCAGTTCTTC.

The rearrangement links TRBV18 to TRBJ2-3; 7 bases are a match to TRBD1. Trimming removed 3 bases from V and 5 bases from J; junction bases left unmatched: 11. Germline loops: CDR1 KGHSH, CDR2 LQKENI. This CDR3 region has 16 residues. Here the CDR3 reads CASSPLAGGRIDTQYF. In DNA form, the CDR3 reads TGTGCCAGCTCACCCCTCGCAGGGGGTCGAATAGATACGCAGTATTTT.

V and J are TRBV5-6 and TRBJ2-5; no definite D call. This CDR3 contains 14 residues. The V and J ends lost 2 bases and 5 bases respectively, with 13 bases between them. The germline gives CDR1 SGHDT, CDR2 YYEEEE. The CDR3 coding sequence is TGTGCCAGCAGCTTAGCCGTACCCCCGGAGACCCAGTACTTC. Its translation: CASSLAVPPETQYF.

The rearrangement links TRBV30 to TRBJ1-6; the D is unclear. The CDR3 is 11 amino acids. Germline loops: CDR1 GTSNPN, CDR2 SVGIG (reference sequence). V was pared by 4 bases and J by 8 bases, with 6 bases between. CDR3 sequence: CAWKTDSPLHF. CDR3 nucleotide sequence: TGTGCCTGGAAAACCGATTCACCCCTCCACTTT.

This clone was picked up a small number of times. The gene calls are TRBV10-3 and TRBJ1-5; tentative D call: TRBD1 (6 bases). The CDR3 loop spans 14 amino acids. Germline assignment: CDR1 ENHRY and CDR2 SYGVKD. Trimming stripped 10 bases from V and 4 bases from J, with 17 bases between. The CDR3 loop reads CATGGGRGNQPQHF. The CDR3 nucleotides are TGTGCCACCGGGGGGGGGCGGGGAAATCAGCCCCAGCATTTT.

The chain employs TRBV27 and TRBJ2-5, with a weak D call TRBD1 (6 bases). The CDR3 is 17 residues long. V dropped 1 base and J dropped 1 base, with 16 bases sitting between them. Germline assignment: CDR1 MNHEY and CDR2 SMNVEV (reference sequence). CDR3 coding DNA: TGTGCCAGCAGTTTATTGGGCCAGGGGACCTTCCAAGAGACCCAGTACTTC. It yields the protein CASSLLGQGTFQETQYF.

This clone was recorded only once. The gene calls are TRBV5-4 and TRBJ2-5; TRBD2 matches 8 bases. Germline V lookup: CDR1 SGHNT, CDR2 YYREEE (reference sequence). V lost 2 bases, J lost 1 base, and 1 base stayed unmatched. The CDR3 is 14 amino acids. This CDR3 reads CASSFAGGQETQYF. The CDR3 bases are TGTGCCAGCAGCTTCGCGGGGGGCCAAGAGACCCAGTACTTC.

This chain joins TRBV2 and TRBJ2-7, with a weak D call TRBD1 (6 bases). The CDR3 length is 13 residues. In germline, CDR1 is SNHLY, CDR2 FYNNEI. V shed 7 bases and J shed 5 bases, with 15 bases lying between them. CDR3 residues: CASTLDRKDEQYF. The CDR3 DNA follows: TGTGCCAGCACCTTGGACAGAAAAGACGAGCAGTACTTC.

This chain uses TRBV10-2 with TRBJ2-7; D is perhaps TRBD2 (6 bases). The CDR3 is 17 residues long. Trimming left V 0 bases short and J 5 bases short, with 20 bases between. The germline gives CDR1 WSHSY, CDR2 SAAADI. In nucleotides, the CDR3 is TGCGCCAGCAGTGAGTCGATGGCGGGATGGATGATCGACGAGCAGTACTTC. This encodes CASSESMAGWMIDEQYF.

The DNA of the CDR3 is TGTGCCAGCAGCACTCCGACAGGGGGGTATGGCTACACCTTC. This gives the protein CASSTPTGGYGYTF. The chain combines TRBV7-9 with TRBJ1-2, with TRBD1 matching 9 bases. The CDR3 spans 14 residues. CDR1 is SEHNR and CDR2 is FQNEAQ in the germline V gene (reference sequence). The junction had 6 bases not matched to a gene; V was cut back by 5 bases and J by 5 bases.

This clone was observed a few times. V usage is TRBV20-1 and J usage is TRBJ2-7, with D unresolved. The CDR3 has 10 residues. The V gene's germline CDR1 is DFQATT and CDR2 SNEGSKA (reference sequence). The ends were cut back, 3 bases at V and 4 bases at J, with 4 bases in the middle. CDR3 sequence reads: CSASTYEQYF. The CDR3 DNA reads as TGCAGTGCTAGCACTTACGAGCAGTACTTC.

The chain combines TRBV11-2 with TRBJ2-5; D uncertain. In germline, CDR1 is SGHAT, CDR2 FQNNGV. The length of the CDR3 is 15 residues. V lost 7 bases, J lost 0 bases, and 15 bases lay in between. The CDR3 protein is CASTKSGRNQETQYF. DNA of the CDR3: TGTGCCAGCACCAAATCCGGACGGAACCAAGAGACCCAGTACTTC.

This clone was found once. The chain uses TRBV7-8 and TRBJ1-2; 8 bases agree with TRBD1. Germline CDR1 SGHVS, CDR2 FQNEAQ. The CDR3 has 16 residues. V shed 2 bases, J shed 6 bases, and the junction held 11 bases outside the gene matches. CDR3 region: CASSLNSGQGFNGYTF. CDR3 in DNA: TGTGCCAGCAGCTTAAATAGCGGACAGGGTTTTAATGGCTACACCTTC.

For the CDR3, the DNA is TGTGCCAGCTCACAGGGGGCAAGCGGGGAGCTGTTTTTT. Encoded protein: CASSQGASGELFF. This chain uses TRBV18 with TRBJ2-2, with 7 bases lining up with TRBD1. This CDR3 has 13 amino acids. V lost 4 bases to trimming and J lost 7 bases; unmatched junction nucleotides: 3. Looked up from germline, CDR1 is KGHSH and CDR2 is LQKENI.